This is a list of T cell receptor beta chains from one sample in a study of CD8 T cells in ankylosing spondylitis. TCRdb re-analysed the 5' RACE reads in MiXCR, keeping a single row per CDR3 protein. Among about 310,000 distinct CDR3 sequences listed, around 20% were seen once. The sample comprised blood, either unsorted or a sorted T cell fraction (not recorded which). These TCRs come from a female donor with ankylosing spondylitis or in good health (not recorded which). Both conserved end residues are part of each CDR3. A D gene is named only where the DNA matches it firmly. Clone size appears in some rows only: once, few, many, or a class for an expanded clone.

size: many; J: TRBJ2-7; V: TRBV6-2/TRBV6-3; D: -; CDR3: CASRLTQVIYEQYF; DNA: TGTGCCAGCAGATTGACACAGGTTATCTACGAGCAGTACTTC
size: -; J: TRBJ2-1; V: TRBV7-2; D: -; CDR3: CASSFKSGDYNEQFF; DNA: TGTGCCAGCAGCTTTAAATCCGGGGACTACAATGAGCAGTTCTTC
size: -; J: TRBJ2-5; V: TRBV4-3; D: -; CDR3: CASSQDISGSQETQYF; DNA: TGCGCCAGCAGCCAAGATATCAGCGGGTCCCAAGAGACCCAGTACTTC
size: many; J: TRBJ1-1; V: TRBV12-3/TRBV12-4; D: -; CDR3: CASSFGLGTEAFF; DNA: TGTGCCAGCAGTTTCGGGTTAGGCACTGAAGCTTTCTTT
size: few; J: TRBJ2-1; V: TRBV6-1; D: TRBD2; CDR3: CASTRSGTVEQFF; DNA: TGTGCCAGCACCCGTAGCGGGACGGTTGAGCAGTTCTTC
size: few; J: TRBJ1-5; V: TRBV2; D: -; CDR3: CASSPWSGRPLNQPQHF; DNA: TGTGCCAGCAGCCCATGGTCGGGACGGCCCCTAAATCAGCCCCAGCATTTT
size: many; J: TRBJ2-5; V: TRBV20-1; D: -; CDR3: CSSKTVGETQYF; DNA: TGCAGTTCTAAGACAGTTGGGGAGACCCAGTACTTC
size: -; J: TRBJ2-4; V: TRBV27; D: TRBD1; CDR3: CASSSRTGGGDIQYF; DNA: TGTGCCAGCAGTTCCCGGACAGGGGGGGGGGACATTCAGTACTTC
size: few; J: TRBJ2-1; V: TRBV29-1; D: -; CDR3: CSAGSYNEQFF; DNA: TGCAGCGCTGGCTCCTACAATGAGCAGTTCTTC
size: once; J: TRBJ1-6; V: TRBV27; D: -; CDR3: CASNRGADNSPLHF; DNA: TGTGCCAGCAACCGAGGTGCTGATAATTCACCCCTCCACTTT
size: few; J: TRBJ2-5; V: TRBV29-1; D: TRBD2; CDR3: CSVGTSGNVDETQYF; DNA: TGCAGCGTTGGGACTAGCGGGAATGTGGATGAGACCCAGTACTTC
size: -; J: TRBJ2-1; V: TRBV6-2/TRBV6-3; D: -; CDR3: CASSYSREGRYEQFF; DNA: TGTGCCAGCAGTTACTCGCGAGAGGGCCGTTATGAGCAGTTCTTC
size: few; J: TRBJ1-2; V: TRBV6-1; D: TRBD1; CDR3: CASSTGQNYGYTF; DNA: TGTGCCAGCAGCACGGGACAGAACTATGGCTACACCTTC
size: few; J: TRBJ2-5; V: TRBV6-2/TRBV6-3; D: -; CDR3: CAKYRIPETQYF; DNA: TGTGCCAAGTACAGGATCCCAGAGACCCAGTACTTC
size: many; J: TRBJ1-5; V: TRBV5-4; D: TRBD1; CDR3: CASSLDRGSQPQHF; DNA: TGTGCCAGCAGCCTAGACAGGGGAAGTCAGCCCCAGCATTTT
size: -; J: TRBJ1-2; V: TRBV11-2; D: -; CDR3: CASSLNPSPLVTGHGYTF; DNA: TGTGCCAGCAGCTTAAACCCGTCCCCCTTAGTTACAGGGCATGGCTACACCTTC
size: -; J: TRBJ1-1; V: TRBV11-2; D: -; CDR3: CASTLGTEAFF; DNA: TGTGCCAGCACCTTGGGGACTGAAGCTTTCTTT
size: -; J: TRBJ2-2; V: TRBV15; D: -; CDR3: CATSRDPMTGSANTGELFF; DNA: TGTGCCACCAGCAGAGATCCTATGACAGGCTCCGCGAACACCGGGGAGCTGTTTTTT
size: once; J: TRBJ2-3; V: TRBV6-2/TRBV6-3; D: -; CDR3: CASSLMGNTDTQYF; DNA: TGTGCCAGCAGTCTTATGGGGAATACAGATACGCAGTATTTT
size: -; J: TRBJ2-7; V: TRBV7-2; D: -; CDR3: CASSFKYEQYF; DNA: TGTGCCAGCAGCTTTAAATACGAGCAGTACTTC
size: few; J: TRBJ1-4; V: TRBV11-2; D: -; CDR3: CASSATGSKLATNEKLFF; DNA: TGTGCCAGCAGCGCTACCGGGTCTAAACTTGCAACTAATGAAAAACTGTTTTTT
size: few; J: TRBJ1-2; V: TRBV15; D: -; CDR3: CATSRDRGPSGSGYTF; DNA: TGTGCCACCAGCAGAGATCGGGGCCCTTCAGGATCTGGCTACACCTTC
size: once; J: TRBJ2-1; V: TRBV20-1; D: TRBD2; CDR3: CSARDPGGNYNEQFF; DNA: TGCAGTGCTAGAGATCCGGGAGGAAACTACAATGAGCAGTTCTTC
size: few; J: TRBJ2-5; V: TRBV5-1; D: TRBD1; CDR3: CASNQEPTGVETQYF; DNA: TGCGCCAGCAACCAGGAACCTACAGGGGTGGAGACCCAGTACTTC
size: few; J: TRBJ1-5; V: TRBV12-3/TRBV12-4; D: -; CDR3: CASSPGLRMEPQHF; DNA: TGTGCCAGCAGTCCCGGGCTTAGAATGGAGCCCCAGCATTTT
size: few; J: TRBJ2-5; V: TRBV5-1; D: TRBD2; CDR3: CASSLAIDSGGQETQYF; DNA: TGCGCCAGCAGCTTGGCCATCGACTCGGGGGGGCAAGAGACCCAGTACTTC
size: -; J: TRBJ1-2; V: TRBV10-3; D: -; CDR3: CASHRAENYGYTF; DNA: TGTGCCTCCCACCGAGCGGAGAACTATGGCTACACCTTC
size: -; J: TRBJ2-1; V: TRBV4-3; D: -; CDR3: CASSQDPADYNEQFF; DNA: TGCGCCAGCAGCCAAGATCCAGCGGACTACAATGAGCAGTTCTTC
size: -; J: TRBJ1-1; V: TRBV7-2; D: -; CDR3: CASSLVGSRVGAFF; DNA: TGTGCCAGCAGCTTAGTGGGCAGCCGGGTGGGAGCTTTCTTT
size: -; J: TRBJ2-1; V: TRBV2; D: TRBD2; CDR3: CATSVRAGGREQFF; DNA: TGTGCCACCTCTGTTCGGGCGGGAGGTAGGGAGCAGTTCTTC
size: -; J: TRBJ2-1; V: TRBV10-3; D: -; CDR3: CATTGNNEQFF; DNA: TGTGCCACCACAGGGAACAATGAGCAGTTCTTC
size: -; J: TRBJ1-1; V: TRBV2; D: -; CDR3: CASATNSGDTEAFF; DNA: TGTGCCAGCGCCACCAACTCGGGCGACACTGAAGCTTTCTTT
size: -; J: TRBJ2-7; V: TRBV5-5; D: -; CDR3: CASSFVGGYEQYF; DNA: TGTGCCAGCAGCTTTGTGGGAGGATACGAGCAGTACTTC
size: -; J: TRBJ2-1; V: TRBV18; D: TRBD2; CDR3: CASSPRLAGERNEQFF; DNA: TGTGCCAGCTCACCACGGCTAGCGGGAGAGCGAAATGAGCAGTTCTTC
size: few; J: TRBJ2-1; V: TRBV24-1; D: TRBD2; CDR3: CATSERAGAYNEQFF; DNA: TGTGCCACCAGTGAGAGAGCGGGAGCGTACAATGAGCAGTTCTTC
size: -; J: TRBJ1-1; V: TRBV29-1; D: -; CDR3: CSTSGGPNTEAFF; DNA: TGCAGCACCTCGGGGGGCCCGAACACTGAAGCTTTCTTT
size: -; J: TRBJ2-1; V: TRBV28; D: TRBD2; CDR3: CASSLVNPGGFNEQFF; DNA: TGTGCCAGCAGTTTAGTAAACCCGGGAGGGTTCAATGAGCAGTTCTTC
size: -; J: TRBJ1-5; V: TRBV7-1; D: -; CDR3: CASSQANQPQHF; DNA: TGTGCCAGCAGCCAAGCGAATCAGCCCCAGCATTTT
size: few; J: TRBJ2-5; V: TRBV15; D: TRBD2; CDR3: CATSRDQLAGNQETQYF; DNA: TGTGCCACCAGCAGAGATCAGCTAGCGGGGAACCAAGAGACCCAGTACTTC
size: many; J: TRBJ1-5; V: TRBV12-3/TRBV12-4; D: -; CDR3: CASGRLSNQPQHF; DNA: TGTGCCAGCGGGAGGTTGAGCAATCAGCCCCAGCATTTT
size: many; J: TRBJ2-1; V: TRBV14; D: TRBD2; CDR3: CASSRVRTSNNEQFF; DNA: TGTGCCAGCAGCCGGGTGCGGACTAGTAACAATGAGCAGTTCTTC
size: few; J: TRBJ2-7; V: TRBV20-1; D: TRBD2; CDR3: CSASPGLVSEQYF; DNA: TGCAGTGCTAGTCCGGGACTAGTTAGCGAGCAGTACTTC
size: few; J: TRBJ2-5; V: TRBV20-1; D: -; CDR3: CSARRAGETQYF; DNA: TGCAGTGCAAGGAGAGCGGGAGAGACCCAGTACTTC
size: few; J: TRBJ2-2; V: TRBV5-1; D: TRBD2; CDR3: CASSPGTRDLELFF; DNA: TGCGCCAGCAGTCCGGGGACTAGGGATTTGGAGCTGTTTTTT
size: -; J: TRBJ2-2; V: TRBV24-1; D: TRBD1; CDR3: CAPRPGQGDTGELFF; DNA: TGTGCCCCTCGCCCGGGACAGGGCGACACCGGGGAGCTGTTTTTT
size: few; J: TRBJ2-1; V: TRBV20-1; D: -; CDR3: CSARDQLPPQFF; DNA: TGCAGTGCTAGAGATCAACTCCCGCCCCAGTTCTTC